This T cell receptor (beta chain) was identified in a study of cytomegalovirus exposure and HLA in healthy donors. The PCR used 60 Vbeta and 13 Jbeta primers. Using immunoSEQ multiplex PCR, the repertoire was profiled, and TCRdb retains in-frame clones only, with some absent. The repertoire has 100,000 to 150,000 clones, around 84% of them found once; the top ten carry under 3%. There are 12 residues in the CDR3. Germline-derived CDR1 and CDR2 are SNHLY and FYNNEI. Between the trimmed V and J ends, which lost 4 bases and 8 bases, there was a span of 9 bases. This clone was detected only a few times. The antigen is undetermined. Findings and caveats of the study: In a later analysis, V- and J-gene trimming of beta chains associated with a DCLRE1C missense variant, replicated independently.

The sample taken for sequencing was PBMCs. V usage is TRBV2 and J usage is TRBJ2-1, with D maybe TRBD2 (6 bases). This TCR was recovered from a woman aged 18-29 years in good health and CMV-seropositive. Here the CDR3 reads CASSAGGYEQFF. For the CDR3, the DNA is TGTGCCAGCAGTGCCGGGGGTTATGAGCAGTTCTTC.